The entry that follows covers one T cell receptor (beta chain) sequence. Its antigen is undetermined. Assay: immunoSEQ multiplex PCR; the TCRdb copy retains only in-frame clones and omits some. Here the sample spans around 29,000 clones, over 55% being singletons. The data are from a study of vaccination effects on CD4 cells after COVID-19. Across the study: Samples that were drawn after vaccination came a median of 72 days after the second dose.

The length of the CDR3 is 16 residues. CDR1 is MNHEY and CDR2 is SMNVEV in the germline V gene (reference sequence). V was clipped by 5 bases and J by 4 bases, with 21 bases between them. ViraFEST used viral peptide pools to expand antigen-specific CD4+ T cells before sequencing. Subsequent to about 10 days of culture, CD4+ T cells were isolated. Each person got two doses of an mRNA SARS-CoV-2 vaccine, BNT162b2 or mRNA-1273. Wells of roughly 2 million PBMC each were grown with 8.5 to 10 IU/ml IL-2 and approximately 10 ug/ml peptides. Days 3 and 7 were when half the medium was replaced with IL-2 medium.

This TCR came from a human donor who received a COVID-19 vaccine. This chain connects TRBV27 to TRBJ2-7; D gene unclear. Specimen: CD4+ T cells from PBMCs cultured with HCoV-NL63 spike peptides, collected after COVID-19 vaccination. CDR3 region: CASSTPRAGRPYEQYF. The CDR3 DNA reads TGTGCCAGCAGTACCCCCCGGGCAGGTAGACCTTACGAGCAGTACTTC.